Listed below are T cell receptor beta chains from one sample, sequenced in a study of T cells in Graves' hyperthyroidism and ophthalmopathy. Each CDR3 protein is one row after TCRdb ran MiXCR on the multiplex PCR reads. The sample carries around 250,000 distinct CDR3 sequences, approximately 14% recorded once. The specimen was blood. The receptors come from a woman between 35 and 50 years old with Graves' hyperthyroidism that later progressed to Graves' ophthalmopathy. Both conserved end residues are part of each CDR3. D genes are given only for firm matches. Not all rows give a size; the values are once, few, many and, for expanded clones, a class.

j_call v_call d_call clone_size cdr3_aa cdr3_nt
TRBJ2-1 TRBV6-1 . many CASSYRPYNEQFF TGTGCCAGCAGTTATAGGCCTTACAATGAGCAGTTCTTC
TRBJ2-7 TRBV7-8 TRBD2 medium-sized CASSLSSGRWGEQYF TGTGCCAGCAGCCTCTCAAGCGGGAGGTGGGGAGAGCAGTACTTC
TRBJ1-5 TRBV20-1 TRBD1 many CSARDPRTGESNQPQHF TGCAGTGCTAGAGATCCCCGGACAGGGGAGAGCAATCAGCCCCAGCATTTT
TRBJ2-1 TRBV18 TRBD1 many CASSPRRSGTGLIEQFF TGTGCCAGCTCACCACGTCGCTCCGGGACAGGGCTCATTGAGCAGTTCTTC
TRBJ1-5 TRBV28 . many CASSLTGHWTVLGNQPQHF TGTGCCAGCAGTTTAACGGGACACTGGACGGTCTTGGGCAATCAGCCCCAGCATTTT
TRBJ2-7 TRBV2 . many CASSFSQNSYEQYF TGTGCCAGCAGTTTTAGCCAGAACTCCTACGAGCAGTACTTC
TRBJ2-7 TRBV5-1 . many CASRIGYEQYF TGCGCCAGCAGGATCGGGTACGAGCAGTACTTC
TRBJ2-5 TRBV6-5 . many CASSYSDVQETQYF TGTGCCAGCAGTTACTCGGATGTACAAGAGACCCAGTACTTC
TRBJ2-6 TRBV5-1 . many CASSTRTGFGANVLTF TGCGCCAGCAGCACAAGAACAGGGTTTGGGGCCAACGTCCTGACTTTC
TRBJ1-2 TRBV27 . many CASSLRAGYYGYTF TGTGCCAGCAGTTTGCGAGCAGGGTACTATGGCTACACCTTC
TRBJ2-7 TRBV6-5 TRBD1 . CASSYSLPAQGYEQYF TGTGCCAGCAGTTACTCTCTTCCTGCACAGGGGTACGAGCAGTACTTC
TRBJ2-1 TRBV2 TRBD2 few CASSVAGGPNEQFF TGTGCCAGCAGTGTTGCGGGAGGGCCCAATGAGCAGTTCTTC
TRBJ1-1 TRBV12-3/TRBV12-4 . many CASTRTHTEAFF TGTGCCAGCACCCGAACTCACACTGAAGCTTTCTTT
TRBJ2-5 TRBV25-1 . many CASSDIRSTGSRETQYF TGTGCCAGCAGCGACATAAGATCGACAGGCTCCCGAGAGACCCAGTACTTC
TRBJ2-7 TRBV5-6 TRBD2 many CASSSTSGPSSYEQYF TGTGCCAGCAGCTCCACTAGCGGCCCCAGCTCCTACGAGCAGTACTTC
TRBJ2-1 TRBV20-1 . many CSARFPRSYNEQFF TGCAGTGCTAGATTCCCCCGCTCCTACAATGAGCAGTTCTTC
TRBJ2-5 TRBV7-2 TRBD2 many CASSFSGLVGETQYF TGTGCCAGCAGCTTTTCGGGACTAGTAGGAGAGACCCAGTACTTC
TRBJ1-1 TRBV19 . many CASTQSGRGRLTEAFF TGTGCCAGTACCCAATCCGGACGGGGCCGACTGACTGAAGCTTTCTTT
TRBJ2-3 TRBV5-4 TRBD2 few CASTLTGLAGTDTQYF TGTGCCAGCACCCTAACCGGACTAGCGGGCACAGATACGCAGTATTTT
TRBJ2-1 TRBV6-5 . many CASSYSVAASYNEQFF TGTGCCAGCAGTTACTCGGTAGCGGCCTCCTACAATGAGCAGTTCTTC
TRBJ2-1 TRBV15 . many CATSRWGRVTLNEQFF TGTGCCACCAGCAGATGGGGGCGGGTGACACTGAATGAGCAGTTCTTC
TRBJ2-2 TRBV28 TRBD2 many CASSRGTSGNIGTGELFF TGTGCCAGCAGCAGGGGGACTAGCGGGAATATAGGCACCGGGGAGCTGTTTTTT
TRBJ1-1 TRBV28 . many CASSPFLRHTEAFF TGTGCCAGCAGCCCCTTTTTAAGGCACACTGAAGCTTTCTTT
TRBJ1-3 TRBV30 . few CAWSVAGNTIYF TGTGCCTGGAGTGTAGCTGGAAACACCATATATTTT
TRBJ2-4 TRBV9 . few CASSVAGGAKNIQYF TGTGCCAGCAGCGTAGCTGGGGGGGCCAAAAACATTCAGTACTTC
TRBJ2-1 TRBV7-9 . few CASSPYPDEQFF TGTGCCAGCAGCCCTTATCCCGATGAGCAGTTCTTC
TRBJ2-5 TRBV30 TRBD2 . CACSVLAGKETQYF TGTGCCTGTAGCGTACTAGCGGGAAAAGAGACCCAGTACTTC
TRBJ1-2 TRBV2 TRBD1 many CASKGTGVSGYTF TGTGCCAGCAAGGGGACAGGGGTCAGTGGCTACACCTTC
TRBJ2-7 TRBV19 TRBD2 . CASSILAGGDYEQYF TGTGCCAGTAGTATATTAGCGGGAGGGGACTACGAGCAGTACTTC
TRBJ2-7 TRBV7-8 . many CASSSTPEQYF TGTGCCAGCAGCTCCACCCCCGAGCAGTACTTC
TRBJ1-4 TRBV19 . few CASRPPGRNKGKLFF TGTGCCAGTAGACCGCCTGGGAGGAATAAAGGAAAACTGTTTTTT
TRBJ2-1 TRBV6-2/TRBV6-3 TRBD2 many CASRLAGGPGNEQFF TGTGCCAGCAGGCTAGCGGGAGGGCCGGGCAATGAGCAGTTCTTC
TRBJ2-3 TRBV2 . many CASRSYRPHTDTQYF TGTGCCAGCAGATCATACAGGCCACACACAGATACGCAGTATTTT
TRBJ1-5 TRBV19 . many CASSPHGRRGKGNQPQHF TGTGCCAGTAGTCCCCATGGCCGAAGGGGAAAGGGCAATCAGCCCCAGCATTTT
TRBJ2-7 TRBV4-1 . few CASSQQPMSFSEQYF TGCGCCAGCAGCCAACAGCCGATGTCCTTCTCCGAGCAGTACTTC
TRBJ2-1 TRBV28 TRBD2 many CASREIRTSEGSEQFF TGTGCCAGCAGAGAAATTCGGACTAGCGAGGGGAGTGAGCAGTTCTTC
TRBJ2-1 TRBV5-1 TRBD2 few CASSRPAGDMNEQFF TGCGCCAGCAGTCGGCCGGCGGGGGATATGAATGAGCAGTTCTTC
TRBJ2-2 TRBV11-2 . many CASSQIPANTGELFF TGTGCCAGCAGCCAAATCCCAGCGAACACCGGGGAGCTGTTTTTT
TRBJ2-3 TRBV18 . many CASSPRKVGTFFDTQYF TGTGCCAGCTCACCCCGGAAGGTTGGGACCTTTTTCGATACGCAGTATTTT
TRBJ2-4 TRBV18 . . CASSQTGLNVAKNIQYF TGTGCCAGCTCGCAAACGGGTCTAAATGTGGCCAAAAACATTCAGTACTTC
TRBJ2-1 TRBV9 TRBD2 . CASSPGLAGGEYNEQFF TGTGCCAGCAGCCCGGGACTAGCGGGAGGCGAATACAATGAGCAGTTCTTC
TRBJ2-7 TRBV7-8 . many CASSLELGGYEQYF TGTGCCAGCAGCTTGGAGTTGGGTGGCTACGAGCAGTACTTC
TRBJ2-2 TRBV6-2/TRBV6-3 . few CASRGAVNTGELFF TGTGCCAGCCGTGGGGCGGTTAACACCGGGGAGCTGTTTTTT
TRBJ2-5 TRBV15 . . CATSREGGLETQYF TGTGCCACCAGCAGAGAGGGGGGCCTCGAGACCCAGTACTTC
TRBJ2-1 TRBV19 . many CASSIRPTPYNEQFF TGTGCCAGTAGTATCCGACCCACCCCCTACAATGAGCAGTTCTTC
TRBJ2-1 TRBV27 TRBD2 . CASKASGTSGRYYNEQFF TGTGCCAGCAAAGCATCCGGGACTAGCGGGAGGTACTACAATGAGCAGTTCTTC
TRBJ2-1 TRBV24-1 . many CATSDLRTEPYNEQFF TGTGCCACCAGTGATTTGCGGACGGAACCTTACAATGAGCAGTTCTTC
TRBJ2-3 TRBV6-5 . many CASSYSSRAGDTQYF TGTGCCAGCAGTTACTCGAGTAGGGCGGGGGATACGCAGTATTTT
TRBJ2-5 TRBV2 . many CASSVSDPTETQYF TGTGCCAGCAGTGTTTCTGACCCCACGGAGACCCAGTACTTC
TRBJ2-2 TRBV6-1 TRBD2 many CASSVVGLTAGELFF TGTGCCAGCAGTGTTGTGGGACTAACCGCCGGGGAGCTGTTTTTT
TRBJ1-3 TRBV20-1 TRBD1 few CSATPRTGGVNTIYF TGCAGTGCAACGCCGAGGACAGGGGGTGTAAACACCATATATTTT
TRBJ2-6 TRBV3-1 . . CASSQSAGAQYGANVLTF TGTGCCAGCAGCCAAAGTGCGGGCGCGCAATATGGGGCCAACGTCCTGACTTTC